This T cell receptor beta chain was identified during a study of neurological immune-mediated disorders. General observations from the study: Across subjects, no CDR3 amino acid sequence appeared in expanded clones of more than one subject, a finding that suggested private repertoires in all groups.

TCRdb re-derived calls from the 5' RACE reads in MiXCR, one entry per CDR3 protein. The repertoire has fewer than 75,000 distinct CDR3 sequences, less than 5.5% of them found once; the top ten carry 6.5% to 7.5%. This clonotype was picked up many times. Its antigen is as yet unknown. Germline V gene sequence: CDR1 MGHRA, CDR2 YSYEKL. The CDR3 loop spans 15 amino acids. Deletions cut 4 bases from V and 1 base from J, with 12 bases between. The chain joins TRBV4-1 to TRBJ2-3; tentative D call: TRBD2 (7 bases). Sequenced sample: PBMCs. This TCR derives from a man younger than 45 with multiple sclerosis. The CDR3 bases are TGCGCCAGCAGCCCGGGGGGCAGGGGCACAGATACGCAGTATTTT. Its protein product is CASSPGGRGTDTQYF.